These 32 T cell receptor beta chains were sequenced from one sample in a study of identifying expanded T cells in peripheral blood. TCRdb keeps only in-frame clones here, not all; method: immunoSEQ multiplex PCR. The repertoire has under 70,000 clones, 70% to 90% of them found once; the top ten carry roughly 4.5%. Sequenced material: blood. The receptors were sampled from a person aged 18 to 75 in good health.

The gene calls are TRBV5-1 and TRBJ2-6, with unresolved D. Trimming stripped 3 bases from V and 0 bases from J, with 10 bases between. This CDR3 is 16 amino acids long. CDR1 and CDR2 (germline): SGHRS, YFSETQ. As DNA, the CDR3 is TGCGCCAGCAGCTCGGCGGTGACCTCTGGGGCCAACGTCCTGACTTTC. Protein product: CASSSAVTSGANVLTF.

The chain has TRBV10-2 and TRBJ1-5, with D unclear. The V gene's germline CDR1 is WSHSY and CDR2 SAAADI. V was shortened by 2 bases and J by 3 bases, with 8 bases between the two germline ends. The CDR3 covers 14 residues. The CDR3 loop is CASSEGQNNQPQHF. CDR3 in DNA: TGCGCCAGCAGTGAGGGTCAGAACAATCAGCCCCAGCATTTT.

This clone was recorded a few times. The chain recombines TRBV5-1 with TRBJ1-2, with a tentative D call TRBD1 (5 bases). The V end was cut by 2 bases, the J end by 2 bases, with 16 bases between. The CDR3 has 16 residues. The germline gives CDR1 SGHRS, CDR2 YFSETQ. The CDR3 coding sequence is TGCGCCAGCAGCTTCGTCCAGGGTGAGGGGAACTATGGCTACACCTTC. Residues: CASSFVQGEGNYGYTF.

The rearrangement uses TRBV18 and TRBJ1-5; tentative D call: TRBD1 (6 bases). V dropped 8 bases and J dropped 0 bases, with 8 bases sitting between them. Germline CDR1 KGHSH, CDR2 LQKENI. The CDR3 runs 13 residues. CDR3 DNA sequence: TGTGCCAGCAACAGGGATAGCAATCAGCCCCAGCATTTT. This gives the protein CASNRDSNQPQHF. The variable domain in full, completed from reference TRBV18 and TRBJ1-5, reads NAGVMQNPRHLVRRRGQEARLRCSPMKGHSHVYWYRQLPEEGLKFMVYLQKENIIDESGMPKERFSAEFPKEGPSILRIQQVVRGDSAAYFCASNRDSNQPQHFGDGTRLSIL.

The chain recombines TRBV28 with TRBJ2-7, with D perhaps TRBD2 (5 bases). This CDR3 region has 12 residues. V was trimmed by 5 bases and J by 7 bases, leaving 12 bases between them. Germline lookup yields CDR1 MDHEN and CDR2 SYDVKM. The CDR3 reads CASSVGDREQYF. DNA of the CDR3: TGTGCCAGCAGTGTCGGGGATAGAGAGCAGTACTTC.

The chain joins TRBV7-3 to TRBJ2-2; D uncertain. Trimming left V 0 bases short and J 0 bases short, with 2 bases between. Germline V gene data show CDR1 as SGHTA and CDR2 as FQGTGA. CDR3 length: 14 residues. The CDR3 loop is CASSLTANTGELFF. CDR3 bases: TGTGCCAGCAGCTTAACGGCGAACACCGGGGAGCTGTTTTTT.

The gene calls are TRBV27 and TRBJ2-1; 10 bases fit TRBD2. Germline V CDR1 and CDR2: MNHEY, SMNVEV (reference sequence). The length of the CDR3 is 14 residues. V was clipped by 7 bases and J by 3 bases; unmatched bases: 3. Here the CDR3 reads CASKSGGVYNEQFF. The CDR3 nucleotides are TGTGCCAGCAAGAGCGGGGGGGTCTACAATGAGCAGTTCTTC.

The chain links TRBV7-9 to TRBJ2-6; 10 bases align to TRBD1. CDR3 length equals 18 residues. Losses at the gene ends were 4 bases for V and 3 bases for J; bases not matched to a gene: 9. In germline, CDR1 is SEHNR, CDR2 FQNEAQ (reference sequence). The CDR3 spells CASSSGTGVSGGANVLTF. The DNA for the CDR3 is TGTGCCAGCAGCTCCGGGACAGGGGTATCAGGTGGGGCCAACGTCCTGACTTTC. Full variable domain (rest looked up from reference TRBV7-9 and TRBJ2-6): DTGVSQNPRHKITKRGQNVTFRCDPISEHNRLYWYRQTLGQGPEFLTYFQNEAQLEKSRLLSDRFSAERPKGSFSTLEIQRTEQGDSAMYLCASSSGTGVSGGANVLTFGAGSRLTVL.

The V gene is TRBV7-8, the J gene TRBJ2-1, with 10 bases fitting TRBD2. J was trimmed by 9 bases and V by 5 bases; bases with no gene match: 1. The V gene's germline CDR1 is SGHVS and CDR2 FQNEAQ. The CDR3 has 12 residues. CDR3 amino acids: CASSRTSGEQFF. The CDR3 nucleotides are TGTGCCAGCAGCCGGACTAGCGGTGAGCAGTTCTTC. Full variable domain (rest looked up from reference TRBV7-8 and TRBJ2-1): GAGVSQSPRYKVAKRGQDVALRCDPISGHVSLFWYQQALGQGPEFLTYFQNEAQLDKSGLPSDRFFAERPEGSVSTLKIQRTQQEDSAVYLCASSRTSGEQFFGPGTRLTVL.

J is TRBJ2-7 and V is TRBV15; D is possibly TRBD2 (6 bases). V was clipped by 3 bases and J by 3 bases, with 15 bases between them. Per germline, CDR1 LNHNV and CDR2 YYDKDF (reference sequence). The CDR3 loop spans 15 amino acids. This CDR3 is CATSSNFGGFYEQYF. CDR3 bases: TGTGCCACCAGCAGTAACTTTGGGGGGTTCTACGAGCAGTACTTC.

The genes are TRBV2 and TRBJ1-2; 7 positions agree with TRBD1. Germline V gene data show CDR1 as SNHLY and CDR2 as FYNNEI. With V trimmed by 2 bases and J by 4 bases, 13 bases remained unmatched. The CDR3 has 17 residues. CDR3 in DNA: TGTGCCAGCAGTGAAAGGGACAGCCCTGAGTTCGGCTATGGCTACACCTTC. This encodes CASSERDSPEFGYGYTF.

The J gene is TRBJ2-7, the V gene TRBV14; tentatively, D is TRBD2 (6 bases). V lost 4 bases and J lost 2, with 15 bases in between. This CDR3 is 15 amino acids long. CDR1 SGHDN and CDR2 FVKESK come from the germline V gene. In DNA, the CDR3 is TGTGCCAGCAGCCGCCGGGGTGCGGGGACCTACGAGCAGTACTTC. Translated: CASSRRGAGTYEQYF.

This chain links TRBV30 with TRBJ1-2; possible D gene TRBD1, 6 bases. The CDR3 runs 12 residues. V lost 2 bases to trimming and J lost 5 bases, with 9 bases between them. Germline V gives CDR1 GTSNPN, CDR2 SVGIG (reference sequence). The CDR3 coding sequence is TGTGCCTGGAGTACAGGGTCTTATGGCTACACCTTC. It specifies CAWSTGSYGYTF.

This chain connects TRBV7-2 to TRBJ2-7, with 8 bases that match TRBD2. The CDR3 extends over 15 amino acids. Germline V gene data show CDR1 as SGHTA and CDR2 as FQGNSA. J lost 4 bases, V lost 5 bases, and 10 bases had no gene match. The CDR3 sequence: CASSPGGAGDYEQYF. The CDR3 DNA reads as TGTGCCAGCAGCCCCGGGGGAGCGGGAGATTACGAGCAGTACTTC.

This chain links TRBV25-1 with TRBJ1-2; 7 nucleotides agree with TRBD1. Germline CDR1 is MGHDK and CDR2 is SYGVNS. CDR3 length equals 13 residues. V was clipped by 5 bases and J by 7 bases; unmatched bases: 7. CDR3 in amino acids: CASSPRTGTGYTF. In DNA, the CDR3 is TGTGCCAGCAGTCCAAGGACAGGTACTGGCTACACCTTC.

The rearrangement uses TRBV7-2 and TRBJ1-5; no definite D call. Trimming shortened V by 2 bases and J by 3 bases, and 2 bases separated the two germline ends. Germline V gene sequence: CDR1 SGHTA, CDR2 FQGNSA. The CDR3 runs to 12 residues. The CDR3 loop reads CASSLLNQPQHF. DNA of the CDR3: TGTGCCAGCAGCTTACTCAATCAGCCCCAGCATTTT.

This sequence joins TRBV27 and TRBJ2-7, with D unclear. V was pared by 0 bases and J by 2 bases, with 8 bases between. The germline gives CDR1 MNHEY, CDR2 SMNVEV (reference sequence). This CDR3 contains 14 residues. This chain's CDR3 is CASSLSQVPYEQYF. Here the CDR3 DNA reads TGTGCCAGCAGTTTATCGCAGGTACCCTACGAGCAGTACTTC.

The chain uses TRBV11-2 and TRBJ2-7; D ambiguous. The V gene's germline CDR1 is SGHAT and CDR2 FQNNGV. The CDR3 covers 13 residues. The ends were cut back, 6 bases at V and 0 bases at J, with 9 bases in the middle. CDR3 in DNA: TGTGCCAGCAGATCTTGGGACTCCTACGAGCAGTACTTC. Amino acids: CASRSWDSYEQYF.

The V gene is TRBV11-2, the J gene TRBJ1-4; TRBD1 matches at 11 bases. Germline lookup yields CDR1 SGHAT and CDR2 FQNNGV. J gave up 4 bases and V 7 bases, and 8 bases lay outside the gene matches. The CDR3 has 16 residues. In nucleotides, the CDR3 is TGTGCCAGCACCCGGACAGGGGGCTTTGGTAATGAAAAACTGTTTTTT. It codes for CASTRTGGFGNEKLFF.

This clone came up once. This chain uses TRBV6-1 with TRBJ1-2; D unclear. From germline, CDR1 is MNHNS and CDR2 SASEGT. This CDR3 comprises 13 residues. The germline V and J ends were trimmed by 6 bases and 4 bases, with 12 bases remaining between them. Here the CDR3 reads CASSPDDLYGYTF. In DNA form, the CDR3 reads TGTGCCAGCAGCCCGGACGACCTCTATGGCTACACCTTC.

The chain is built from TRBV4-1 and TRBJ2-7; D gene ambiguous. This CDR3 spans 13 amino acids. The V and J ends lost 0 bases and 7 bases respectively, with 10 bases between them. Germline assignment: CDR1 MGHRA and CDR2 YSYEKL. The CDR3 DNA is TGCGCCAGCAGCCAAGATTCACAGTCAGAGCAGTACTTC. Encoded protein: CASSQDSQSEQYF.

A single count supports this clone. The chain employs TRBV5-6 and TRBJ2-7; unclear D gene. Germline CDR1 and CDR2: SGHDT and YYEEEE. This CDR3 is 11 amino acids long. The V end was cut by 3 bases, the J end by 2 bases, with 3 bases between. DNA of the CDR3: TGTGCCAGCAGCTCAACCTACGAGCAGTACTTC. Its protein product is CASSSTYEQYF.

The rearrangement joins TRBV7-9 to TRBJ2-2; D is undetermined. V was pared by 2 bases and J by 7 bases, with 5 bases between. CDR1 SEHNR and CDR2 FQNEAQ come from the germline V gene (reference sequence). CDR3 length: 12 residues. The CDR3: CASSLSNGELFF. The CDR3 nucleotides are TGTGCCAGCAGCTTATCCAACGGGGAGCTGTTTTTT.

The chain combines TRBV6-5 with TRBJ2-3, with D possibly TRBD2 on 6 matching bases. V was pared by 5 bases and J by 4 bases, with 10 bases between. CDR3 length equals 13 residues. Germline values: CDR1 MNHEY, CDR2 SVGAGI. The CDR3 region is CASSAGGADTQYF. The CDR3 DNA reads TGTGCCAGCAGTGCCGGGGGTGCAGATACGCAGTATTTT.

The chain links TRBV7-9 to TRBJ2-3; 8 nucleotides align to TRBD1. The length of the CDR3 is 17 residues. The V gene's germline CDR1 is SEHNR and CDR2 FQNEAQ (reference sequence). V lost 3 bases to trimming and J lost 3 bases; unmatched junction nucleotides: 11. CDR3 loop: CASSFSSSGTGTDTQYF. CDR3 DNA sequence: TGTGCCAGCAGCTTCTCTTCCTCCGGGACAGGAACAGATACGCAGTATTTT.

The chain joins TRBV28 to TRBJ1-5; D is ambiguous. The CDR3 length is 13 residues. Germline lookup yields CDR1 MDHEN and CDR2 SYDVKM. The ends were cut back, 2 bases at V and 2 bases at J, with 4 bases in the middle. Here the CDR3 reads CASSLLGNQPQHF. CDR3 DNA sequence: TGTGCCAGCAGTTTACTGGGCAATCAGCCCCAGCATTTT.

This clone has only one observation. The CDR3 spells CASSLGGLVKWGLYEQYF. CDR3 nucleotides: TGCGCCAGCAGTCTTGGTGGGTTAGTTAAATGGGGGCTCTACGAGCAGTACTTC. V is TRBV4-1 and J is TRBJ2-7; a possible D gene is TRBD1 (6 bases). The CDR3 is made up of 18 amino acids. Trimming removed 6 bases from V and 3 bases from J, with 27 bases in between. Germline V CDR1 and CDR2: MGHRA, YSYEKL.

The chain couples TRBV7-2 to TRBJ1-6; TRBD1 matches at 7 bases. J gave up 7 bases and V 1 base, and 13 bases lay outside the gene matches. This CDR3 has 18 amino acids. Per germline, CDR1 SGHTA and CDR2 FQGNSA. CDR3 bases: TGTGCCAGCAGCTTAGAAGGGTCAGGGGGAGGATGGAATTCACCCCTCCACTTT. Its protein product is CASSLEGSGGGWNSPLHF.

A remark on this clone: A much larger clone sits a single nucleotide away, making a read error possible. The sample contains more than one DNA sequence encoding this CDR3. The chain has TRBV6-1 and TRBJ1-5; 11 positions agree with TRBD1. Germline CDR1 MNHNS, CDR2 SASEGT. This CDR3 is built from 14 residues. V lost 3 bases to trimming and J lost 6 bases; unmatched junction nucleotides: 1. The CDR3 DNA reads TGTGCCAGCAGTGAGGGGACAGGGGGTCAGCCCCAGCATTTT. Protein product: CASSEGTGGQPQHF.

V usage is TRBV7-2 and J usage is TRBJ2-3, with 7 bases aligning to TRBD2. This CDR3 is built from 15 residues. V dropped 1 base and J dropped 6; count of bases not matched to a gene: 7. Germline V gene sequence: CDR1 SGHTA, CDR2 FQGNSA. The CDR3, as DNA: TGTGCCAGCAGCTTAGTTGGTGGGAGGGCTGATACGCAGTATTTT. Encoded protein: CASSLVGGRADTQYF.

This chain uses TRBV7-9 with TRBJ1-4; D perhaps matches TRBD1 (5 bases). Between the trimmed V and J ends, which lost 2 bases and 0 bases, there was a span of 13 bases. The CDR3 runs to 17 residues. Germline values: CDR1 SEHNR, CDR2 FQNEAQ (reference sequence). The CDR3 DNA sequence: TGTGCCAGCAGCTTACAGGGTGGTTGGGCAACTAATGAAAAACTGTTTTTT. Its protein is CASSLQGGWATNEKLFF.

CDR3 amino acids: CSVVLELDRHFEVGNSPLHF. The CDR3 DNA reads TGCAGCGTTGTATTGGAGTTGGACAGACACTTCGAGGTAGGTAATTCACCCCTCCACTTT. The V call is TRBV29-1, the J call TRBJ1-6; D perhaps matches TRBD1 (6 bases). CDR1 is SQVTM and CDR2 is ANQGSEA in the germline V gene. V was trimmed by 4 bases and J by 6 bases, leaving 31 bases between them. The CDR3 is 20 residues long.